These 9 T cell receptor beta chains came from one sample sequenced in a study of early T cells in non-severe SARS-CoV-2 infection. One entry per CDR3 protein, called by TCRdb with MiXCR from the 5' RACE reads. This table has over 70,000 distinct CDR3 sequences, about 14% appearing once. Sequenced here: whole blood, sampled at baseline. Receptor source: an adult who was a healthcare worker with PCR-confirmed SARS-CoV-2 infection or an uninfected control (not recorded which).

This clonotype was picked up a small number of times. The chain combines TRBV4-1 with TRBJ2-3, with TRBD2 identical over 7 bases. Germline V lookup: CDR1 MGHRA, CDR2 YSYEKL. The CDR3 has 15 amino acids. With V trimmed by 10 bases and J by 3 bases, 13 bases remained unmatched. The CDR3 protein is CATSGREGLTDTQYF. CDR3 in DNA: TGCGCCACCTCAGGGAGGGAGGGCCTGACAGATACGCAGTATTTT.

The chain has TRBV11-2 and TRBJ2-3; no clear D gene. V was clipped by 1 base and J by 3 bases, with 8 bases between them. CDR3 length: 14 amino acids. CDR1 is SGHAT and CDR2 is FQNNGV in the germline V gene. The CDR3 sequence: CASSLGFATDTQYF. The CDR3 bases are TGTGCCAGCAGCTTAGGGTTTGCTACAGATACGCAGTATTTT.

The table lists this clonotype with a few counts. The rearrangement uses TRBV7-6 and TRBJ2-5; perhaps TRBD1 as D (5 bases). Trimming stripped 1 base from V and 0 bases from J, with 9 bases between. The V gene's germline CDR1 is SGHVS and CDR2 FNYEAQ. The length of the CDR3 is 15 residues. CDR3 sequence reads: CASSLVRTNQETQYF. CDR3 nucleotide sequence: TGTGCCAGCAGCTTAGTTAGGACAAACCAAGAGACCCAGTACTTC.

This clonotype appeared many times. The chain uses TRBV7-3 and TRBJ2-3; 9 nucleotides align to TRBD1. The CDR3 has 16 residues. Looked up from germline, CDR1 is SGHTA and CDR2 is FQGTGA. V dropped 4 bases and J dropped 5; count of bases not matched to a gene: 10. CDR3 region: CASSSSPETGGDTQYF. The CDR3 DNA is TGTGCCAGCAGCTCCTCGCCGGAGACAGGGGGAGATACGCAGTATTTT.

The J gene is TRBJ2-1, the V gene TRBV3-1, with D possibly matching TRBD2 (7 bases). The CDR3 sequence is 16 residues long. Trimming cost V 4 bases and J 0 bases, with 13 bases left between them. Germline values: CDR1 LGHDT, CDR2 YNNKEL (reference sequence). In DNA, the CDR3 is TGTGCCAGCAGCCGCGGGGGCGGGAGCTCCTACAATGAGCAGTTCTTC. Amino acid sequence: CASSRGGGSSYNEQFF.

This chain uses TRBV7-3 with TRBJ2-2; D is unclear. The CDR3 runs to 12 residues. Trimming took 2 bases from V and 7 from J, leaving 5 bases between them. Germline CDR1 is SGHTA and CDR2 is FQGTGA. The CDR3 loop is CASSLQVGELFF. Written as DNA, the CDR3 is TGTGCCAGCAGCTTACAAGTCGGGGAGCTGTTTTTT.

This clonotype appeared a few times. The chain joins TRBV29-1 to TRBJ2-3; D is unclear. V was clipped by 6 bases and J by 5 bases, with 9 bases between them. Germline V gives CDR1 SQVTM, CDR2 ANQGSEA. The CDR3 has 11 residues. The CDR3 region is CSVVNGDTQYF. DNA of the CDR3: TGCAGCGTAGTGAACGGAGATACGCAGTATTTT.

Ten or more counts support this clonotype. This chain links TRBV2 with TRBJ2-3; 7 bases line up with TRBD1. Losses at the gene ends were 7 bases for V and 2 bases for J; bases not matched to a gene: 15. The length of the CDR3 is 17 residues. Germline V gives CDR1 SNHLY, CDR2 FYNNEI. The CDR3 here is CASTPPQDRYTTDTQYF. The CDR3 DNA is TGTGCCAGCACCCCCCCTCAGGACAGGTACACCACAGATACGCAGTATTTT.

This clonotype has just a few counts. The gene calls are TRBV7-3 and TRBJ2-1; D gene uncertain. The CDR3 has 14 amino acids. Germline CDR1 is SGHTA and CDR2 is FQGTGA. V lost 5 bases and J lost 0, with 8 bases in between. CDR3 sequence (DNA): TGTGCCAGCAGCCCAACCCCCTCCTACAATGAGCAGTTCTTC. It translates to CASSPTPSYNEQFF. The full variable domain, completed using reference TRBV7-3 and TRBJ2-1, is GAGVSQTPSNKVTEKGKYVELRCDPISGHTALYWYRQSLGQGPEFLIYFQGTGAADDSGLPNDRFFAVRPEGSVSTLKIQRTERGDSAVYLCASSPTPSYNEQFFGPGTRLTVL.